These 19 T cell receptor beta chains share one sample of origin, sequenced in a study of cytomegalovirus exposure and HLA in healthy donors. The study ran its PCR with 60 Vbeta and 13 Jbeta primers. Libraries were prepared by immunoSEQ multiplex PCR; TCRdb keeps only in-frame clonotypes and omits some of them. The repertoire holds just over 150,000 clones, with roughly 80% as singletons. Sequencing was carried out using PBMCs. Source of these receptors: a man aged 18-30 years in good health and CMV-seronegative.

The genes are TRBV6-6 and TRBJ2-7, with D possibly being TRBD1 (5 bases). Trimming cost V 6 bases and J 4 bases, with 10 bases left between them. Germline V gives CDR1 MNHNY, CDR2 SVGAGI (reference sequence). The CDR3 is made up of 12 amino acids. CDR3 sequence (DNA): TGTGCCAGCAGGCACGACAGTTACGAGCAGTACTTC. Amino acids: CASRHDSYEQYF.

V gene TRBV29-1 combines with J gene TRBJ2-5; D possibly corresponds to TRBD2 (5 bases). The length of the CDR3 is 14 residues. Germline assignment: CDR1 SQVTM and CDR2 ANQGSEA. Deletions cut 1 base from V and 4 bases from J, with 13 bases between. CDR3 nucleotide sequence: TGCAGCGTTGAAGCCCAGAGGGCCGGAGAGACCCAGTACTTC. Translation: CSVEAQRAGETQYF.

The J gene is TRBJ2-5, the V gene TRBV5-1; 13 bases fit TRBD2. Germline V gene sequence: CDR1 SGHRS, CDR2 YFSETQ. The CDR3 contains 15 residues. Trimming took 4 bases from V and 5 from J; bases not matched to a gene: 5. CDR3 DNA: TGCGCCAGCAGCCCTGGGACTAGCGGGGTGGAGACCCAGTACTTC. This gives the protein CASSPGTSGVETQYF.

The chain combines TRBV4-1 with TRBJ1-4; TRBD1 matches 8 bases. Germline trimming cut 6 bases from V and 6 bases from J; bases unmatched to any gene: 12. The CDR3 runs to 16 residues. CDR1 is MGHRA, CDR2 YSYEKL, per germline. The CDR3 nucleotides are TGCGCCAGCAGTCTACAACAGGGGGGTGGTTATGAAAAACTGTTTTTT. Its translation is CASSLQQGGGYEKLFF.

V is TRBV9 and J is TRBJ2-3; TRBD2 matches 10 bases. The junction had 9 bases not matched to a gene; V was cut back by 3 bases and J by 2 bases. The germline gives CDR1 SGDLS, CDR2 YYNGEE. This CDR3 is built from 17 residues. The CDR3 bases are TGTGCCAGCAGCGGTTGGGTAGCGGGAGGCCCCACAGATACGCAGTATTTT. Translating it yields CASSGWVAGGPTDTQYF.

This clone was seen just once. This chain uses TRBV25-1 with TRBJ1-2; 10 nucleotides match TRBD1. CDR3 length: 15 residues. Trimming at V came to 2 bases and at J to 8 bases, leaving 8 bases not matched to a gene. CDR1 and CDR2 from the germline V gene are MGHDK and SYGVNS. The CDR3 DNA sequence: TGTGCCAGCAGTGAAGAGGGACAGGGGCCGACCGGCTACACCTTC. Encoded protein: CASSEEGQGPTGYTF.

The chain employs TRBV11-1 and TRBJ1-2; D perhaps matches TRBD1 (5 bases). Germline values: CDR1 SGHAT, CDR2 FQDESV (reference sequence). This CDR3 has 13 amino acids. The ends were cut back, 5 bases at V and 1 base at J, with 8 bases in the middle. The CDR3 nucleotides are TGTGCCAGCAGCCAAGGGGATAACTATGGCTACACCTTC. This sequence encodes CASSQGDNYGYTF. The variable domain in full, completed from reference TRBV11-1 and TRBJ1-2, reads EAEVAQSPRYKITEKSQAVAFWCDPISGHATLYWYRQILGQGPELLVQFQDESVVDDSQLPKDRFSAERLKGVDSTLKIQPAELGDSAMYLCASSQGDNYGYTFGSGTRLTVV.

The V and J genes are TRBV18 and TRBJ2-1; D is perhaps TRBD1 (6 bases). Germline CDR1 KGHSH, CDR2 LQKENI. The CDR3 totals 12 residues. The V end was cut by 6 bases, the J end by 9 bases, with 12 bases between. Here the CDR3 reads CASSAGVGEQFF. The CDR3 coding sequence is TGTGCCAGCTCGGCAGGGGTAGGTGAGCAGTTCTTC.

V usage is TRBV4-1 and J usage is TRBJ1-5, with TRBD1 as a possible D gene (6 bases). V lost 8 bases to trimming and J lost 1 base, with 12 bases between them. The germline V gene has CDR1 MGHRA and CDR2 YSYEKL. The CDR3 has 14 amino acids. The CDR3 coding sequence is TGCGCCAGCTCTTGGGGGCAGAGCAATCAGCCCCAGCATTTT. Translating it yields CASSWGQSNQPQHF.

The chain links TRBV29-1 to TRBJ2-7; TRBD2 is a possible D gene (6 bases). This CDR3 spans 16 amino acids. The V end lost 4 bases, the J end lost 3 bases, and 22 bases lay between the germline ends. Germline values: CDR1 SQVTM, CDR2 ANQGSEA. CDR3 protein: CSVGHPGVRMDYEQYF. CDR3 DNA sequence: TGCAGCGTTGGGCACCCGGGGGTACGGATGGACTACGAGCAGTACTTC.

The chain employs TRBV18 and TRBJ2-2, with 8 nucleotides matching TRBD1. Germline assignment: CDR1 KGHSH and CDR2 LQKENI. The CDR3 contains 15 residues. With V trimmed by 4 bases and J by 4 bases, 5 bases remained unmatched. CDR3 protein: CASSQGQGGTGELFF. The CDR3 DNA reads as TGTGCCAGCTCACAAGGACAGGGAGGCACCGGGGAGCTGTTTTTT. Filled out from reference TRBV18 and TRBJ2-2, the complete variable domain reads NAGVMQNPRHLVRRRGQEARLRCSPMKGHSHVYWYRQLPEEGLKFMVYLQKENIIDESGMPKERFSAEFPKEGPSILRIQQVVRGDSAAYFCASSQGQGGTGELFFGEGSRLTVL.

The CDR3 here is CASSPGQTNTEAFF. DNA of the CDR3: TGTGCCAGCAGCCCGGGACAGACGAACACTGAAGCTTTCTTT. This chain joins TRBV7-9 and TRBJ1-1; 7 bases fit TRBD1. V trimming: 5 bases; J trimming: 1 base; junction bases outside the gene matches: 4. From germline, CDR1 is SEHNR and CDR2 FQNEAQ (reference sequence). This CDR3 comprises 14 residues.

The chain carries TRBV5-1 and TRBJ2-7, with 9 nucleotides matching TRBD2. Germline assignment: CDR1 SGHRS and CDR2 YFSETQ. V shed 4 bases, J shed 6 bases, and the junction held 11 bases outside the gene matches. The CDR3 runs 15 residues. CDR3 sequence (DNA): TGCGCCAGCAGCCTTGGGGCGGGAGGGCCACTCGAGCAGTACTTC. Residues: CASSLGAGGPLEQYF.

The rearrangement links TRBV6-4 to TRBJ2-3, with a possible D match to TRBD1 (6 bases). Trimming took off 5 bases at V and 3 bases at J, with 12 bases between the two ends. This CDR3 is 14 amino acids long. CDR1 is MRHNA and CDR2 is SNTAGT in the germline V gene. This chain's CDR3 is CASSQQGRTDTQYF. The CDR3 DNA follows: TGTGCCAGCAGTCAACAGGGAAGGACAGATACGCAGTATTTT.

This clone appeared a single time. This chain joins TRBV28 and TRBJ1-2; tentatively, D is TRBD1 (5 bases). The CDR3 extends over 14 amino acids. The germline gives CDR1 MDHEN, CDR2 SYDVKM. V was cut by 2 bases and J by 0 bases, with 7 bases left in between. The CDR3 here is CASSLIQANYGYTF. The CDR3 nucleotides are TGTGCCAGCAGTTTAATACAGGCTAACTATGGCTACACCTTC.

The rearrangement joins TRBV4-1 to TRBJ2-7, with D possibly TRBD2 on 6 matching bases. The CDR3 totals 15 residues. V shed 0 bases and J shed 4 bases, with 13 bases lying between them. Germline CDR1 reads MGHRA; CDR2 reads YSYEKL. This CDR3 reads CASSQEVALAYEQYF. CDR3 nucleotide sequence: TGCGCCAGCAGCCAAGAAGTGGCCCTAGCGTACGAGCAGTACTTC.

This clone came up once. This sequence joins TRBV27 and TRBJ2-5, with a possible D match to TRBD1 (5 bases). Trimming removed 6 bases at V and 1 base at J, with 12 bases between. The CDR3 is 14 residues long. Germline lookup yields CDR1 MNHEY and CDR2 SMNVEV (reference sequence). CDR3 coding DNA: TGTGCCAGCAGCCGAGACAGAAGCCAAGAGACCCAGTACTTC. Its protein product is CASSRDRSQETQYF.

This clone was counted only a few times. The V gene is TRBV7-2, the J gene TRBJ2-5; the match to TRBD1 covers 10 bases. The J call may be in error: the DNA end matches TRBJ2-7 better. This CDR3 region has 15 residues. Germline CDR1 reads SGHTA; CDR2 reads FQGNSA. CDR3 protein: CASSQDRGFSYEQYF. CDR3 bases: TGTGCCAGCAGCCAGGACAGGGGGTTCTCCTACGAGCAGTACTTC.

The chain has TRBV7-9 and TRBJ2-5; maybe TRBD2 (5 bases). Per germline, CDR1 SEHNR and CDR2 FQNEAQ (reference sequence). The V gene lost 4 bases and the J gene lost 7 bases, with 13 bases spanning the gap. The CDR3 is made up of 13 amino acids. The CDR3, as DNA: TGTGCCAGCAGCTCCCGGGATCGGGCGACCCAGTACTTC. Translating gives CASSSRDRATQYF.